Below, one T cell receptor beta chain is given with its context. The data derive from a study of blood T cell repertoires in COVID-19. The overall study: The United States, Italy and Spain provided the acute and convalescent COVID-19 samples. T cells, B-cell-depleted T cells, or PBMCs supplied cDNA or gDNA.

In the study's own analysis: Nucleated cell number was recorded as an estimate derived from reference gene primer amplification. Method: immunoSEQ multiplex PCR; TCRdb's copy keeps in-frame clones and lacks some. V, J and clone size reflect that table, while D and trimming were determined from the DNA. There are just over 650,000 clones in the sample; 85% to 90% occur only once, and roughly 0.25% lies in the top ten. The specimen sequenced was peripheral blood. The clonotype was recovered from a woman younger than 35 with acute or convalescent COVID-19.

This CDR3 reads CASSFQPGQASLYTF. As DNA, the CDR3 is TGTGCCAGCAGCTTCCAACCGGGACAGGCTTCTCTCTACACCTTC. The rearrangement links TRBV11-2 to TRBJ1-2; 8 bases line up with TRBD1. The CDR3 covers 15 residues. J gave up 10 bases and V 3 bases, and 13 bases lay outside the gene matches. Germline V gene sequence: CDR1 SGHAT, CDR2 FQNNGV.